This TCR beta chain was documented in a study of cytomegalovirus exposure and HLA in healthy donors. General study findings and limits: Most TCR sequences proved rare, with some public TCRs found in many donors.

As concerns this clone: What it binds is unknown.

The CDR3 is 15 amino acids. V shed 0 bases and J shed 1 base, with 10 bases lying between them. Per the germline V gene, CDR1 is SGHRS and CDR2 is YFSETQ. The table came from immunoSEQ multiplex PCR; TCRdb's copy has only in-frame clones and leaves some out. Here the sample spans about 120,000 clones, 75% to 90% being singletons. The material sequenced was PBMCs. This sequence joins TRBV5-1 and TRBJ1-2; unclear D gene. The sequence was collected from a woman aged 18-35 years in good health and CMV-seronegative. The CDR3 sequence: CASSLAQAFNYGYTF. CDR3 DNA sequence: TGCGCCAGCAGCTTGGCCCAAGCGTTTAACTATGGCTACACCTTC.